This T cell receptor (beta chain) was recorded in a study of blood T cell repertoires in COVID-19. Overall study: Material from acute and convalescent COVID-19 was sourced from the United States, Italy and Spain. The cDNA or gDNA used as material had been derived from T cells, B-cell-depleted T cells, or PBMCs.

This clone was observed a handful of times. This CDR3 spans 16 amino acids. From germline, CDR1 is LNHNV and CDR2 YYDKDF (reference sequence). The V and J ends lost 1 base and 4 bases, in that order; junction bases with no gene match: 9. The assay was immunoSEQ multiplex PCR, and TCRdb's table has in-frame clones only and misses some. The sample has 150,000 to 200,000 clones, 84% seen once. Sequencing used peripheral blood. This sequence was found in a human donor with acute or convalescent COVID-19. The donor label of this sample is uncertain. The gene calls are TRBV15 and TRBJ2-5, with 7 positions matching TRBD1. DNA of the CDR3: TGTGCCACCAGCAGAGGTCCACAGGGGCTCGGAGAGACCCAGTACTTC. This translates into CATSRGPQGLGETQYF.